The 25 T cell receptor beta chains in this list originate from one sample, sequenced in a study of cytomegalovirus exposure and HLA in healthy donors. Primers included in the PCR were 60 Vbeta and 13 Jbeta primers. Produced via immunoSEQ multiplex PCR; TCRdb's table is partial and in-frame only. The sample has about 210,000 clones, almost 80% seen once. Material for sequencing was PBMCs. The source of these receptors is a male donor in good health and CMV-seronegative.

The V and J genes are TRBV7-2 and TRBJ2-5; TRBD2 might be the D (7 bases). Germline-derived CDR1 and CDR2 are SGHTA and FQGNSA. Deletions cut 4 bases from V and 5 bases from J, with 20 bases between. There are 16 residues in the CDR3. CDR3 bases: TGTGCCAGCAGCTCGGACTTGTTTAGGGGGGGGGAGACCCAGTACTTC. Translating gives CASSSDLFRGGETQYF.

This clone was detected only a few times. At the DNA level, this CDR3 is encoded by other sequences in the same sample as well. The V call is TRBV9, the J call TRBJ2-7, with a weak D call TRBD2 (6 bases). The CDR3 extends over 13 amino acids. Trimming took 0 bases from V and 6 from J, leaving 10 bases between them. Looked up from germline, CDR1 is SGDLS and CDR2 is YYNGEE. CDR3 amino acids: CASSVVLGGEQYF. The DNA of the CDR3 is TGTGCCAGCAGCGTAGTCTTGGGGGGCGAGCAGTACTTC.

The chain has TRBV7-9 and TRBJ1-4; the D is unclear. CDR3 length equals 16 residues. Deletions cut 2 bases from V and 5 bases from J, with 15 bases between. Germline V lookup: CDR1 SEHNR, CDR2 FQNEAQ (reference sequence). The CDR3 sequence is CASSLPSPVANEKLFF. The DNA for the CDR3 is TGTGCCAGCAGCTTACCTTCCCCAGTCGCAAATGAAAAACTGTTTTTT.

V and J are TRBV5-6 and TRBJ2-7; D perhaps matches TRBD1 (6 bases). CDR3 length: 15 amino acids. CDR1 and CDR2 (germline): SGHDT, YYEEEE. V gave up 3 bases and J gave up 1 base, with 14 bases separating them. DNA for the CDR3: TGTGCCAGCAGCTCGGTAGCCGGACAGTCCTACGAGCAGTACTTC. Protein: CASSSVAGQSYEQYF.

V gene TRBV6-5 combines with J gene TRBJ2-7; 12 bases map to TRBD2. CDR3 length: 16 amino acids. The germline V gene encodes CDR1 MNHEY and CDR2 SVGAGI. V lost 3 bases, J lost 7 bases, and 10 bases stayed unmatched. CDR3 nucleotide sequence: TGTGCCAGCAGTTATAGGTCTAGCGGGAGGGTTACTGAGCAGTACTTC. It translates to CASSYRSSGRVTEQYF.

The rearrangement joins TRBV25-1 to TRBJ2-1; 8 nucleotides agree with TRBD1. V was pared by 4 bases and J by 0 bases, with 11 bases of the junction left unmatched. Germline CDR1 MGHDK, CDR2 SYGVNS. This CDR3 spans 18 amino acids. The CDR3 nucleotides read TGTGCCAGCAGTGCAACTATTTGGACAGGGAGCTCCTACAATGAGCAGTTCTTC. Its translation: CASSATIWTGSSYNEQFF.

The chain links TRBV27 to TRBJ1-1; D gene ambiguous. The CDR3 covers 13 residues. Germline CDR1 is MNHEY and CDR2 is SMNVEV (reference sequence). Trimming stripped 8 bases from V and 7 bases from J, with 17 bases between. The CDR3 DNA follows: TGTGCCAGCTGGTTCAGAAGCGGGAGTGAAGCTTTCTTT. Translating it yields CASWFRSGSEAFF.

The chain employs TRBV7-2 and TRBJ2-2; tentative D call: TRBD2 (6 bases). In germline, CDR1 is SGHTA, CDR2 FQGNSA. Trimming pared 7 bases from V and 5 bases from J, leaving 14 bases between. CDR3 length equals 14 residues. The CDR3 bases are TGTGCCAGCACCCCCTGGGGGGAGACCGGGGAGCTGTTTTTT. It yields the protein CASTPWGETGELFF.

This clone was counted a few times. This chain links TRBV5-5 with TRBJ1-5; tentatively, D is TRBD1 (5 bases). CDR1 SGHKS and CDR2 YYEKEE come from the germline V gene (reference sequence). Trimming removed 3 bases from V and 5 bases from J, with 18 bases in between. This CDR3 comprises 16 residues. The CDR3, as DNA: TGTGCCAGCAGCTCGTCCCCTCCCGACAGTTATCAGCCCCAGCATTTT. It encodes CASSSSPPDSYQPQHF.

As DNA, the CDR3 is TGTGCCAGCAGTTTATGGGGACAGGGGCGCGGCAAAAACATTCAGTACTTC. Its protein is CASSLWGQGRGKNIQYF. The V call is TRBV28, the J call TRBJ2-4; TRBD1 matches at 10 bases. Germline CDR1 MDHEN, CDR2 SYDVKM. With V trimmed by 0 bases and J by 3 bases, 5 bases remained unmatched. The CDR3 length is 17 residues.

The genes are TRBV27 and TRBJ1-1, with a weak D call TRBD1 (5 bases). CDR3 size: 14 residues. V was shortened by 3 bases and J by 7 bases, with 15 bases between the two germline ends. The V gene's germline CDR1 is MNHEY and CDR2 SMNVEV (reference sequence). CDR3 region: CASSFTGSIDEAFF. CDR3 coding DNA: TGTGCCAGCAGTTTTACAGGATCCATCGATGAAGCTTTCTTT.

The rearrangement uses TRBV7-8 and TRBJ2-1; D remains unclear. Germline V gene sequence: CDR1 SGHVS, CDR2 FQNEAQ. Trimming cost V 1 base and J 9 bases, with 10 bases left between them. There are 13 residues in the CDR3. The CDR3 protein is CASSLGVELEQFF. The DNA of the CDR3 is TGTGCCAGCAGCTTAGGCGTAGAACTTGAGCAGTTCTTC.

This clone was seen once. The V call is TRBV4-3, the J call TRBJ2-1; 9 bases fit TRBD2. Trimming at V came to 0 bases and at J to 0 bases, leaving 6 bases not matched to a gene. The CDR3 extends over 18 amino acids. Per the germline V gene, CDR1 is LGHNA and CDR2 is YSLEER. The CDR3 spells CASSQEGAGGSSYNEQFF. Here the CDR3 DNA reads TGCGCCAGCAGCCAAGAAGGGGCGGGGGGGAGCTCCTACAATGAGCAGTTCTTC.

This chain joins TRBV19 and TRBJ2-7; perhaps TRBD1 as D (6 bases). Trimming took 1 base from V and 5 from J, leaving 15 bases between them. Germline V CDR1 and CDR2: LNHDA, SQIVND (reference sequence). The CDR3 sequence is 15 residues long. CDR3 coding DNA: TGTGCCAGTAGTATAGCTTGGGGGCGCGTTAACGAGCAGTACTTC. Protein: CASSIAWGRVNEQYF.

This chain connects TRBV19 to TRBJ2-3; TRBD1 aligns across 7 bases. The V gene's germline CDR1 is LNHDA and CDR2 SQIVND (reference sequence). CDR3 length: 15 amino acids. With 5 bases clipped from V and 3 bases from J, the junction kept 8 bases outside the gene matches. The CDR3: CASSPRQGWTDTQYF. CDR3 in DNA: TGTGCCAGTAGTCCTCGACAGGGTTGGACAGATACGCAGTATTTT.

CDR3 residues: CASSLYSGNYNEQFF. DNA for the CDR3: TGTGCCAGCAGCTTATATAGCGGTAATTACAATGAGCAGTTCTTC. The gene calls are TRBV7-9 and TRBJ2-1; D possibly corresponds to TRBD2 (6 bases). Trimming shortened V by 2 bases and J by 4 bases, and 12 bases separated the two germline ends. Per germline, CDR1 SEHNR and CDR2 FQNEAQ (reference sequence). This CDR3 is built from 15 residues.

This chain connects TRBV5-4 to TRBJ1-5; 7 nucleotides match TRBD1. The germline V gene encodes CDR1 SGHNT and CDR2 YYREEE (reference sequence). This CDR3 comprises 14 residues. V was pared by 4 bases and J by 1 base, with 2 bases of the junction left unmatched. CDR3 protein: CASSQDRSNQPQHF. The CDR3 DNA is TGTGCCAGCAGCCAGGACAGGAGCAATCAGCCCCAGCATTTT. The variable domain in full, with the rest retrieved from reference TRBV5-4 and TRBJ1-5, is ETGVTQSPTHLIKTRGQQVTLRCSSQSGHNTVSWYQQALGQGPQFIFQYYREEENGRGNFPPRFSGLQFPNYSSELNVNALELDDSALYLCASSQDRSNQPQHFGDGTRLSIL.

This clone was recorded once. The chain joins TRBV7-3 to TRBJ2-1; TRBD2 matches at 16 bases. The CDR3 has 19 residues. Germline CDR1 and CDR2: SGHTA and FQGTGA. The ends lost 4 bases at V and 1 base at J; junction bases unmatched: 7. The chain's CDR3 is CASSSGLAGGLGSYNEQFF. Here the CDR3 DNA reads TGTGCCAGCAGCTCGGGACTAGCGGGGGGGCTAGGTTCCTACAATGAGCAGTTCTTC. The variable domain in full, completed from reference TRBV7-3 and TRBJ2-1, reads GAGVSQTPSNKVTEKGKYVELRCDPISGHTALYWYRQSLGQGPEFLIYFQGTGAADDSGLPNDRFFAVRPEGSVSTLKIQRTERGDSAVYLCASSSGLAGGLGSYNEQFFGPGTRLTVL.

The V call is TRBV19, the J call TRBJ2-7; weak D call: TRBD1 (6 bases). V lost 1 base and J 1 base, leaving 11 bases between the germline ends. The germline gives CDR1 LNHDA, CDR2 SQIVND (reference sequence). The CDR3 loop spans 15 amino acids. The CDR3 spells CASSIVGGRSYEQYF. In nucleotides, the CDR3 is TGTGCCAGTAGTATAGTTGGGGGCAGATCCTACGAGCAGTACTTC.

The gene calls are TRBV7-9 and TRBJ2-1; D is perhaps TRBD1 (5 bases). There are 14 residues in the CDR3. The germline V and J ends were trimmed by 5 bases and 4 bases, with 12 bases remaining between them. Per germline, CDR1 SEHNR and CDR2 FQNEAQ (reference sequence). The CDR3 reads CASSLGRGYNEQFF. The CDR3 DNA reads as TGTGCCAGCAGCCTGGGAAGGGGATACAATGAGCAGTTCTTC.

The CDR3 DNA sequence: TGTGCCAGTAGTATGGCAGGGTCGGCGACTGAAGCTTTCTTT. Its translation: CASSMAGSATEAFF. The chain has TRBV19 and TRBJ1-1; D perhaps matches TRBD1 (5 bases). The V gene lost 3 bases and the J gene lost 5 bases, with 13 bases spanning the gap. Germline-derived CDR1 and CDR2 are LNHDA and SQIVND (reference sequence). The CDR3 extends over 14 amino acids.

V and J are TRBV28 and TRBJ2-7; D call uncertain. CDR3 length equals 11 residues. V lost 5 bases and J 3 bases, leaving 5 bases between the germline ends. CDR1 MDHEN and CDR2 SYDVKM come from the germline V gene. The CDR3 nucleotides read TGTGCCAGCAGTCAACTCTACGAGCAGTACTTC. It is translated as CASSQLYEQYF.

This sequence joins TRBV5-1 and TRBJ2-7; 7 bases map to TRBD1. CDR1 and CDR2 (germline): SGHRS, YFSETQ. V shed 3 bases and J 2 bases; nucleotides not matched to a gene: 5. The CDR3 consists of 14 residues. The CDR3, as DNA: TGCGCCAGCAGCTCGCCCGGGACAGCCTACGAGCAGTACTTC. Its translation is CASSSPGTAYEQYF.

The gene calls are TRBV19 and TRBJ1-1; possibly TRBD1 for D (5 bases). V lost 5 bases, J lost 6 bases, and 13 bases lay in between. Germline loops: CDR1 LNHDA, CDR2 SQIVND (reference sequence). The CDR3 length is 13 residues. The CDR3 DNA follows: TGTGCCAGTAGTTTAAGGGGACTCTCTGAAGCTTTCTTT. Translating it yields CASSLRGLSEAFF.

The chain is built from TRBV4-1 and TRBJ2-5; 7 nucleotides line up with TRBD1. This CDR3 comprises 16 residues. Per germline, CDR1 MGHRA and CDR2 YSYEKL. V shed 4 bases and J 2 bases; nucleotides not matched to a gene: 10. Here the CDR3 reads CASSPRGGQDQETQYF. The CDR3 DNA reads as TGCGCCAGCAGCCCCAGGGGTGGACAGGATCAAGAGACCCAGTACTTC.